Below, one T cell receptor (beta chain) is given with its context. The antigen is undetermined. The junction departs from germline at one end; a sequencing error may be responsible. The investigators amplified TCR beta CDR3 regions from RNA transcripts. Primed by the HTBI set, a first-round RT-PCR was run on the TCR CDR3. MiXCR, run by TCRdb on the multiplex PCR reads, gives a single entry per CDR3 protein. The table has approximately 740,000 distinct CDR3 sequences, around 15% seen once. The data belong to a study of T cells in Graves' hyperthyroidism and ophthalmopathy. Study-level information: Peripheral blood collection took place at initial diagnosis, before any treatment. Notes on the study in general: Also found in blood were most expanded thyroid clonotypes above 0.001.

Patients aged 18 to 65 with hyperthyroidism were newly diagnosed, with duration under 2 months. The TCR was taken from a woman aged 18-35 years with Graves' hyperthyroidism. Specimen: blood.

This CDR3 reads CPSSLTSYNEQFF. In nucleotides, the CDR3 is TGTCCCAGCAGCTTAACTTCCTACAATGAGCAGTTCTTC. The chain employs TRBV7-3 and TRBJ2-1; D call uncertain. The CDR3 has 13 residues. Looked up from germline, CDR1 is SGHTA and CDR2 is FQGTGA.